One and the same sample provided the 4 T cell receptor beta chains below, sequenced in a study of neurological immune-mediated disorders. TCRdb re-derived calls from the 5' RACE reads in MiXCR, one entry per CDR3 protein. This sample has 40,000 to 45,000 distinct CDR3 sequences; under 6.5% occur once, and the top ten carry 0.57%. The material sequenced was CD4+ T cells from blood. The source is a woman aged 40-49 years in good health.

This clonotype was observed at least ten times. This chain joins TRBV21-1 and TRBJ2-1. TRBV21-1 is flagged as a pseudogene. The CDR3 has 15 amino acids. The CDR3 protein is CASSKKRAPYNEQFF. The CDR3 nucleotides are TGTGCCAGCAGCAAAAAACGTGCACCCTACAATGAGCAGTTCTTC.

This clonotype has at least ten counts. The rearrangement links TRBV12-3 or TRBV12-4 to TRBJ1-5, with no clear D. The CDR3 extends over 15 amino acids. Trimming shortened V by 3 bases and J by 2 bases, and 11 bases separated the two germline ends. The CDR3 coding sequence is TGTGCCAGCAGTTTTTGGGGTGATGGCAATCAGCCCCAGCATTTT. Its protein product is CASSFWGDGNQPQHF.

This clonotype was observed at least ten times. This chain links TRBV20-1 with TRBJ1-1, with 7 bases fitting TRBD1. Germline V gene lookup returns CDR1 DFQATT and CDR2 SNEGSKA (reference sequence). The CDR3 runs to 14 residues. V dropped 1 base and J dropped 0; count of bases not matched to a gene: 2. CDR3 sequence: CSARAGTVNTEAFF. DNA for the CDR3: TGCAGTGCTAGAGCCGGGACAGTGAACACTGAAGCTTTCTTT.

Many counts were recorded for this clonotype. The CDR3 is CASSPTTKETQYF. CDR3 DNA: TGTGCCAGCTCCCCCACTACCAAAGAGACCCAGTACTTC. The V and J genes are TRBV18 and TRBJ2-5; D unclear. This CDR3 comprises 13 residues. The ends were cut back, 6 bases at V and 3 bases at J, with 11 bases in the middle. The germline V gene has CDR1 KGHSH and CDR2 LQKENI.